The source of this T cell receptor beta chain is a study of PD-1 blockade in classical Hodgkin lymphoma (TCRdb year 2020). About the study as a whole: Nivolumab dosing was 3 mg/kg intravenously every 2 weeks, continuing until either disease progression or unacceptable toxicity. The study used CyTOF and TCR beta sequencing to define a peripheral blood immune signature of response to PD-1 blockade in classical Hodgkin lymphoma.

What the study reported, not specific to this receptor: Newly diagnosed patients were reported to have lower baseline TCR diversity than healthy donors, and relapsed/refractory patients were reported to have lower baseline TCR diversity still. Baseline diversity similar to that of newly diagnosed patients was observed in trial patients achieving complete response, whereas significantly lower diversity was observed in partial responders and progressors. The study covered only a single clinical trial cohort, and the causes of the repertoire differences, possibly disease activity or prior therapy, were still not defined. By C4D1, a significant rise was seen in CD4+ TCR diversity but not in CD8+ TCR diversity (p=0.0027 vs p=0.16), and the rise was most apparent among complete responders (p=0.02). Lower diversity was seen in patients whose nivolumab began less than 1 year after ASCT, and these patients were left out of later analyses so that immune reconstitution would not confound the results.

The sample's time point label is to be understood as: cycle 1 day 1 (C1D1), immediately before nivolumab initiation. Relapse after autologous stem cell transplantation had occurred in all trial patients, and cohorts A, B and C were distinguished by prior brentuximab vedotin exposure. A Miltenyi CD4+ T cell isolation kit was used for magnetic negative selection to purify CD4+ T cells from thawed PBMCs. The trial cohort included 55 to 60 patients with relapsed/refractory classical Hodgkin lymphoma, and each patient had a best overall response of complete response, partial response or progressive disease. In the multi-cohort phase II CheckMate 205 trial, trial patients received single-agent nivolumab. An independent review committee assessed best overall response using the 2007 International Working Group response criteria. PBMCs from the trial were collected at three points: immediately before nivolumab initiation (C1D1), and during therapy at cycle 2 day 1 and cycle 4 day 1. After peripheral blood was drawn into 8 mL Vacutainer Cell Preparation Tubes, PBMCs were isolated by centrifugation and then cryopreserved. Purified CD4+ and CD8+ fractions were prepared only for cases in which an additional PBMC sample was available. Magnetically labelled cells were depleted on LS columns in a quadroMACS separator, and the flow-through was collected as the purified fraction.

Details on this clone: Its antigen has not been determined. No qualities accompany the bases; no much larger clone lies one base away.

V and J lose 6 bases and 6 bases, and a span of 20 bases separates them. The CDR3 spans 16 residues, from the cysteine through the phenylalanine. Only the CDR3 part of the read is kept: 48 bases, read in frame from the first base. Reading the germline V gene gives CDR1 SNHLY and CDR2 FYNNEI. The Qiagen DNeasy kit was used to extract genomic DNA both from unsorted PBMCs and from the negatively selected CD4+ and CD8+ fractions. Using primers that anneal to V and J segments, immunoSEQ multiplex PCR amplified the TCR beta CDR3 regions. Amplification bias was minimized using a synthetic immune receptor repertoire, and residual bias was removed computationally after sequencing. On the authors' methods: Custom Python scripts were used to quantify repertoire diversity as the Shannon entropy index. Unsorted, CD4+ and CD8+ repertoires were analyzed separately, except for combined analyses in which CD4+ and CD8+ sequences were merged in silico. A clone was considered expanded if an increase in frequency of at least 2-fold after treatment relative to C1D1 was found, and a pseudocount of 0.5 was applied to clones undetected at baseline. Clones with 0 or 1 copy at C1D1 were defined as singleton clones, while clones with 2 or more copies were defined as non-singleton clones. Clones expanded in unsorted samples were annotated as CD4+, CD8+ or unknown by matching protein sequences in sorted samples from the same patient. Diversity changes from C1D1 to C4D1 were tested in paired samples using Wilcoxon tests. TCRdb re-hosts the immuneACCESS table, in-frame sequences only. Its copies lack some clones; in the studies checked, an unresolved V gene accounts for under half of them, and the cause for the rest is not known. The D gene and trimming were derived from the DNA, and the V and J assignments and clone size from that table. The sample table shows 10,000 to 15,000 clones, and approximately 87% are seen once. The ten biggest clones cover more than 0.4% of the sample.

The TCR was taken from a human donor with classical Hodgkin lymphoma. Sequences were derived from CD4+ T cells from blood, sampled at baseline. The sequence is built from TRBV2 and TRBJ1-4, with the D gene call left open. The sequence in DNA is TGTGCCAGCAGCCCGGTAGGGTGGGCAAACGATGAAAAACTGTTTTTT. Its translation reads: CASSPVGWANDEKLFF.